This paragraph reports one T cell receptor (beta chain). Antigen: not known. Running of the assay took place at deep level. Method: immunoSEQ multiplex PCR; TCRdb's copy keeps in-frame clones and lacks some. The table shows some 2 million clones, with just under 95% occurring only once. The sample comes from a study of shared clonotypes between healthy human individuals. Study summary: A couple of female and a few male donors aged 18 to 49 were enrolled.

The study, taken as a whole, reports: The study generally estimated greater richness for naive than memory subsets. How much donors shared clonotypes was expected to be affected by sequencing depth.

Only CD45RO-negative cells positively selected for CCR7 counted as naive CD8 cells, so terminally differentiated effector memory CD45RA+ cells were excluded. This CDR3 is 13 amino acids long. The V gene lost 6 bases and the J gene lost 0 bases, with 9 bases spanning the gap. Germline V lookup: CDR1 MNHEY, CDR2 SMNVEV (reference sequence). The chain couples TRBV27 to TRBJ2-7, with D uncertain. Material for sequencing was naive CD8+ T cells sorted from blood. The TCR originated in a man in his late teens or twenties in good health. CDR3 amino acids: CASRPGLSYEQYF. CDR3 nucleotides: TGTGCCAGCAGGCCTGGCCTCTCCTACGAGCAGTACTTC.